The 30 T cell receptor beta chains below all came from one sample that was sequenced in a study of blood T cell repertoires in COVID-19. Measured with immunoSEQ multiplex PCR; TCRdb has only the in-frame clones, and not every one. Among about 180,000 clones listed, roughly nine tenths were seen once. Sequencing was performed on peripheral blood. These receptors all come from a woman younger than 45 with active or convalescent COVID-19.

This clone was observed a handful of times. The chain recombines TRBV28 with TRBJ1-2, with a possible D match to TRBD1 (6 bases). The V and J ends lost 8 bases and 8 bases respectively, with 15 bases between them. Germline CDR1 is MDHEN and CDR2 is SYDVKM. The CDR3 has 12 amino acids. In DNA, the CDR3 is TGTGCCAGCTCCCCCAGGGGCTGGGGCTACACCTTC. It yields the protein CASSPRGWGYTF.

V gene TRBV20-1 combines with J gene TRBJ2-7; possibly TRBD1 for D (5 bases). The germline V gene has CDR1 DFQATT and CDR2 SNEGSKA (reference sequence). The V gene lost 1 base and the J gene lost 4 bases, with 5 bases spanning the gap. This CDR3 has 11 amino acids. The CDR3 nucleotides are TGCAGTGCTAGAGCAGGGTACGAGCAGTACTTC. Translation: CSARAGYEQYF.

V usage is TRBV11-2 and J usage is TRBJ2-5; 7 nucleotides match TRBD1. V lost 1 base to trimming and J lost 1 base; unmatched junction nucleotides: 3. The CDR3 sequence is 15 residues long. Germline lookup yields CDR1 SGHAT and CDR2 FQNNGV. The CDR3 nucleotides read TGTGCCAGCAGCTTAGGGGCAGGGGGCCAAGAGACCCAGTACTTC. Residues: CASSLGAGGQETQYF.

The genes are TRBV24-1 and TRBJ2-3; tentatively, D is TRBD1 (5 bases). Germline CDR1 KGHDR, CDR2 SFDVKD. This CDR3 comprises 17 residues. The V and J ends lost 4 bases and 1 base respectively, with 17 bases between them. The CDR3 coding sequence is TGTGCCACCAGTGACCGTGACTTGGGGCTTGGCACAGATACGCAGTATTTT. Amino acids: CATSDRDLGLGTDTQYF.

The V call is TRBV5-1, the J call TRBJ2-1, with 14 nucleotides matching TRBD2. Germline V CDR1 and CDR2: SGHRS, YFSETQ. This CDR3 comprises 15 residues. With 4 bases clipped from V and 8 bases from J, the junction kept 5 bases outside the gene matches. CDR3 sequence (DNA): TGCGCCAGCAGCCTGGGACTAGCGGGAGATCATGAGCAGTTCTTC. It codes for CASSLGLAGDHEQFF.

This chain connects TRBV5-1 to TRBJ1-5; TRBD1 agrees at 7 bases. V shed 5 bases and J 0 bases; nucleotides not matched to a gene: 5. Germline V gene sequence: CDR1 SGHRS, CDR2 YFSETQ. This CDR3 comprises 15 residues. Here the CDR3 reads CASRTGPYSNQPQHF. For the CDR3, the DNA is TGCGCCAGCAGGACAGGGCCCTATAGCAATCAGCCCCAGCATTTT.

This chain links TRBV30 with TRBJ2-7, with 7 bases matching TRBD1. V shed 1 base, J shed 5 bases, and the junction held 2 bases outside the gene matches. Germline CDR1 is GTSNPN and CDR2 is SVGIG (reference sequence). The CDR3 has 12 amino acids. The CDR3 coding sequence is TGTGCCTGGAGTGGGGACAGTGACGAGCAGTACTTC. Translated, it gives CAWSGDSDEQYF.

This clone was seen just once. This chain uses TRBV27 with TRBJ2-1; maybe TRBD2 (5 bases). The germline gives CDR1 MNHEY, CDR2 SMNVEV (reference sequence). The CDR3 runs to 16 residues. Trimming left V 3 bases short and J 1 base short, with 13 bases between. The chain's CDR3 is CASSFDPRASYNEQFF. CDR3 coding DNA: TGTGCCAGCAGTTTCGATCCGCGGGCGTCCTACAATGAGCAGTTCTTC.

The gene calls are TRBV4-1 and TRBJ2-5; 15 bases are shared with TRBD2. With V trimmed by 1 base and J by 5 bases, 5 bases remained unmatched. This CDR3 spans 17 amino acids. Germline assignment: CDR1 MGHRA and CDR2 YSYEKL. CDR3 sequence (DNA): TGCGCCAGCAGCCAAGGGACTAGCGGGAGGGCCGGGGAGACCCAGTACTTC. Translated: CASSQGTSGRAGETQYF.

The chain carries TRBV29-1 and TRBJ2-3, with TRBD2 matching over 10 bases. The CDR3 totals 14 residues. CDR1 and CDR2 from the germline V gene are SQVTM and ANQGSEA. V lost 5 bases, J lost 2 bases, and 4 bases stayed unmatched. The DNA for the CDR3 is TGCAGCGTTACTAGCGGGGCCAACACAGATACGCAGTATTTT. Translating gives CSVTSGANTDTQYF.

This chain joins TRBV7-9 and TRBJ2-1; D possibly corresponds to TRBD2 (5 bases). V was pared by 5 bases and J by 6 bases, with 8 bases between. Germline CDR1 is SEHNR and CDR2 is FQNEAQ (reference sequence). The CDR3 covers 12 residues. The chain's CDR3 is CASSDTSNEQFF. The CDR3 DNA reads TGTGCCAGCAGCGACACTAGCAATGAGCAGTTCTTC.

The chain couples TRBV6-6 to TRBJ1-1, with D hard to call. CDR1 is MNHNY, CDR2 SVGAGI, per germline (reference sequence). The CDR3 is made up of 14 amino acids. The V end lost 2 bases, the J end lost 8 bases, and 15 bases lay between the germline ends. The CDR3 loop is CASSYGEGGLEAFF. The DNA of the CDR3 is TGTGCCAGCAGTTACGGGGAGGGAGGTTTAGAAGCTTTCTTT.

CDR3 loop: CASSLVPGTLLVGTEAFF. DNA for the CDR3: TGTGCCAGCAGCTTAGTCCCGGGGACATTATTAGTTGGCACTGAAGCTTTCTTT. The chain joins TRBV7-2 to TRBJ1-1; weak D call: TRBD1 (6 bases). This CDR3 region has 18 residues. Per germline, CDR1 SGHTA and CDR2 FQGNSA. Between the trimmed V and J ends, which lost 1 base and 4 bases, there was a span of 22 bases.

The genes are TRBV19 and TRBJ1-2; TRBD1 agrees at 7 bases. Looked up from germline, CDR1 is LNHDA and CDR2 is SQIVND (reference sequence). This CDR3 is 15 amino acids long. The V and J ends lost 5 bases and 4 bases, in that order; junction bases with no gene match: 10. The CDR3 DNA reads as TGTGCCAGTAGTCCACCCGGACAGGAAGGCTATGGCTACACCTTC. As protein: CASSPPGQEGYGYTF.

Details on this clone: This CDR3 is also generated by other DNA sequences in the sample. The chain joins TRBV15 to TRBJ2-7; the D gene is possibly TRBD2 (6 bases). V dropped 2 bases and J dropped 4 bases, with 12 bases sitting between them. Germline CDR1 is LNHNV and CDR2 is YYDKDF (reference sequence). This CDR3 region has 14 residues. CDR3 nucleotide sequence: TGTGCCACCAGCAGACAGGGAGGACGGTACGAGCAGTACTTC. The encoded protein is CATSRQGGRYEQYF.

The rearrangement uses TRBV6-5 and TRBJ1-5, with D unresolved. The V end lost 6 bases, the J end lost 6 bases, and 15 bases lay between the germline ends. The CDR3 is 14 residues long. Germline V gene data show CDR1 as MNHEY and CDR2 as SVGAGI. CDR3 in DNA: TGTGCCAGCAGACGCGAGAGGGTAATTCAGCCCCAGCATTTT. It translates to CASRRERVIQPQHF.

The gene calls are TRBV6-4 and TRBJ2-1; no firm D call. Germline CDR1 is MRHNA and CDR2 is SNTAGT. The CDR3 totals 16 residues. The ends were cut back, 2 bases at V and 0 bases at J, with 11 bases in the middle. As DNA, the CDR3 is TGTGCCAGCAGTGACAATCCGCGGAGCTCCTACAATGAGCAGTTCTTC. Translating it yields CASSDNPRSSYNEQFF.

V is TRBV4-1 and J is TRBJ2-7; 9 bases are a match to TRBD1. After removal of 4 bases from V and 1 base from J, the junction contained 8 bases not matched to a gene. The V gene's germline CDR1 is MGHRA and CDR2 YSYEKL. This CDR3 has 16 residues. The CDR3 coding sequence is TGCGCCAGCAGCCGCCTCGGGACAGGGAGATCCTACGAGCAGTACTTC. Its translation: CASSRLGTGRSYEQYF.

The chain joins TRBV25-1 to TRBJ1-6; 7 positions agree with TRBD1. V shed 7 bases and J 3 bases; nucleotides not matched to a gene: 3. The CDR3 is made up of 14 amino acids. Germline V gene lookup returns CDR1 MGHDK and CDR2 SYGVNS. The CDR3 spells CASNRDSYNSPLHF. As DNA, the CDR3 is TGTGCCAGCAACCGGGACAGCTATAATTCACCCCTCCACTTT.

The V call is TRBV10-2, the J call TRBJ2-3; 14 bases align to TRBD2. The trim removed 5 bases at V and 0 bases at J, leaving 7 bases unmatched. Germline values: CDR1 WSHSY, CDR2 SAAADI. The CDR3 runs to 18 residues. CDR3 amino acids: CASSRTSGGLASTDTQYF. DNA of the CDR3: TGCGCCAGCAGTAGGACTAGCGGGGGGCTCGCTAGCACAGATACGCAGTATTTT.

The genes are TRBV29-1 and TRBJ2-7; 8 bases fit TRBD1. CDR1 and CDR2 (germline): SQVTM, ANQGSEA. The CDR3 runs to 13 residues. Germline trimming cut 5 bases from V and 2 bases from J; bases unmatched to any gene: 5. Written as DNA, the CDR3 is TGCAGCGTTCGACAGGGGATCGCCTACGAGCAGTACTTC. Protein product: CSVRQGIAYEQYF.

The J gene is TRBJ1-1, the V gene TRBV18; D may be TRBD1 (5 bases). Germline CDR1 KGHSH, CDR2 LQKENI. The CDR3 length is 16 residues. Trimming pared 6 bases from V and 0 bases from J, leaving 17 bases between. As DNA, the CDR3 is TGTGCCAGCTCTAACTTGGGGGGAAATATGAACACTGAAGCTTTCTTT. This encodes CASSNLGGNMNTEAFF.

DNA of the CDR3: TGTGCCAGCAATGACCCGCGCGGGGAAGAGACCCAGTACTTC. Its translation is CASNDPRGEETQYF. This chain connects TRBV28 to TRBJ2-5; D perhaps matches TRBD2 (6 bases). CDR1 MDHEN and CDR2 SYDVKM come from the germline V gene. This CDR3 is 14 amino acids long. V lost 7 bases, J lost 3 bases, and 15 bases lay in between.

CDR3 amino acids: CASSVEWDSDEQYF. CDR3 sequence (DNA): TGTGCCAGCAGCGTAGAGTGGGACAGCGACGAGCAGTACTTC. J is TRBJ2-7 and V is TRBV9; TRBD1 matches 7 bases. Germline CDR1 and CDR2: SGDLS and YYNGEE. The ends lost 0 bases at V and 5 bases at J; junction bases unmatched: 5. The CDR3 is made up of 14 amino acids.

This clone has just a few counts. The J gene is TRBJ1-1, the V gene TRBV11-2; D is perhaps TRBD1 (6 bases). This CDR3 is built from 14 residues. Germline V gene lookup returns CDR1 SGHAT and CDR2 FQNNGV. Trimming removed 4 bases from V and 5 bases from J, with 14 bases in between. DNA of the CDR3: TGTGCCAGCAGCTCTGGACAGTGGGGGACTGAAGCTTTCTTT. Translation: CASSSGQWGTEAFF.

The gene calls are TRBV9 and TRBJ2-7; 8 bases are shared with TRBD1. V lost 2 bases to trimming and J lost 2 bases; unmatched junction nucleotides: 9. Germline-derived CDR1 and CDR2 are SGDLS and YYNGEE. CDR3 size: 16 residues. In DNA form, the CDR3 reads TGTGCCAGCAGCGTTATGACAGGGGTCCTACCCTACGAGCAGTACTTC. Protein product: CASSVMTGVLPYEQYF.

This chain links TRBV7-6 with TRBJ2-1, with 9 positions matching TRBD2. This CDR3 is 22 amino acids long. Germline V CDR1 and CDR2: SGHVS, FNYEAQ. With 2 bases clipped from V and 0 bases from J, the junction kept 20 bases outside the gene matches. The CDR3 loop reads CASSLPKRNRLAEVSSYNEQFF. The DNA of the CDR3 is TGTGCCAGCAGCTTACCGAAACGAAACAGACTAGCGGAGGTGAGCTCCTACAATGAGCAGTTCTTC.

V is TRBV6-5 and J is TRBJ1-2; 7 nucleotides agree with TRBD1. Germline assignment: CDR1 MNHEY and CDR2 SVGAGI. V was pared by 6 bases and J by 8 bases, with 12 bases of the junction left unmatched. CDR3 length: 14 amino acids. CDR3 DNA sequence: TGTGCCAGCAGGGGGGTCGGAAGAGGGGGCGGCTACACCTTC. This encodes CASRGVGRGGGYTF.

The rearrangement links TRBV19 to TRBJ1-2; weak D call: TRBD1 (5 bases). This CDR3 spans 15 amino acids. The germline V gene has CDR1 LNHDA and CDR2 SQIVND (reference sequence). Trimming removed 7 bases from V and 0 bases from J, with 15 bases in between. The CDR3: CASIRSQGSNYGYTF. CDR3 DNA: TGTGCCAGTATCAGGAGCCAGGGATCTAACTATGGCTACACCTTC.

The genes are TRBV11-3 and TRBJ1-1, with D possibly TRBD1 on 6 matching bases. There are 15 residues in the CDR3. Trimming cost V 1 base and J 0 bases, with 9 bases left between them. Germline loops: CDR1 SGHNT, CDR2 YENEEA. CDR3 DNA: TGTGCCAGCAGCTTAGGACAGGTGATGAACACTGAAGCTTTCTTT. Encoded protein: CASSLGQVMNTEAFF.